This record looks at one TCR beta chain sequence and its context. Clones were read by immunoSEQ multiplex PCR, and TCRdb kept only the in-frame ones, dropping some. The sample consists of about 190,000 clones, more than 75% of them appearing once. V was pared by 4 bases and J by 4 bases, with 6 bases of the junction left unmatched. CDR3 length: 14 amino acids. CDR1 is LGHNA, CDR2 YNFKEQ, per germline. This sample is part of a study of T cell responses to AZD1222 COVID-19 vaccine. The TCR was taken from an adult in good health. This sequence joins TRBV4-2 and TRBJ1-1; 7 bases agree with TRBD1. This sample comprised peripheral blood, obtained on day 0 of AZD1222 vaccination. The CDR3 protein is CASSLTGDSTEAFF. For the CDR3, the DNA is TGTGCCAGCAGCCTCACAGGGGATAGCACTGAAGCTTTCTTT.